The 14 T cell receptor beta chains below all came from one sample that was sequenced in a study of shared clonotypes between healthy human individuals. The data were produced by immunoSEQ multiplex PCR, yet TCRdb's version contains in-frame clones alone and is incomplete. The table records approximately 940,000 clones, approximately 76% of them present only once. The sequenced sample consisted of memory CD4+ T cells sorted from blood. Subset reported: CD45RA-negative fraction. The receptors stem from a man between 18 and 35 years old in good health.

This clone was seen a single time. The chain is built from TRBV4-1 and TRBJ1-4; 7 bases align to TRBD1. Germline lookup yields CDR1 MGHRA and CDR2 YSYEKL. There are 12 residues in the CDR3. Germline trimming cut 8 bases from V and 8 bases from J; bases unmatched to any gene: 5. This CDR3 reads CASRSRGEKLFF. The CDR3 bases are TGCGCCAGCCGGAGCAGGGGGGAAAAACTGTTTTTT.

Here the CDR3 reads CAHRPSPKVGGEQFF. The CDR3 coding sequence is TGTGCCCACCGCCCGTCCCCCAAGGTGGGGGGTGAGCAGTTCTTC. V usage is TRBV30 and J usage is TRBJ2-1; tentatively, D is TRBD2 (6 bases). The CDR3 is made up of 15 amino acids. Germline V lookup: CDR1 GTSNPN, CDR2 SVGIG (reference sequence). Trimming stripped 8 bases from V and 9 bases from J, with 26 bases between.

The chain uses TRBV5-1 and TRBJ1-2, with D tentatively TRBD1 (6 bases). The V end lost 5 bases, the J end lost 6 bases, and 20 bases lay between the germline ends. The CDR3 totals 15 residues. The V gene's germline CDR1 is SGHRS and CDR2 YFSETQ. The CDR3 reads CASRDPGQKSDGYTF. In nucleotides, the CDR3 is TGCGCCAGCAGGGATCCGGGACAAAAGTCTGATGGCTACACCTTC.

V usage is TRBV21-1 and J usage is TRBJ2-3; TRBD1, as called in the table, went unchecked against the DNA. TRBV21-1 is described as a pseudogene. The CDR3 runs to 13 residues. The CDR3 sequence: CASRNRNADTQYF. CDR3 coding DNA: TGTGCCAGCAGAAACAGGAACGCAGATACGCAGTATTTT.

This chain connects TRBV2 to TRBJ2-2, with 10 bases matching TRBD1. The CDR3 sequence is 15 residues long. Germline V gene lookup returns CDR1 SNHLY and CDR2 FYNNEI. V shed 8 bases and J 10 bases; nucleotides not matched to a gene: 13. Here the CDR3 DNA reads TGTGCCAGCGAAACCGGGACAGGGGCGGTCGTGGAGCTGTTTTTT. As protein: CASETGTGAVVELFF.

On this clone: A much larger clonotype is one base distant, so this may be a read error. The sample contains more than one DNA sequence encoding this CDR3. This chain links TRBV14 with TRBJ2-5; D perhaps matches TRBD1 (5 bases). The CDR3 length is 16 residues. With 0 bases removed from V and 5 bases from J, the gap between germline ends came to 16 bases. Germline V gives CDR1 SGHDN, CDR2 FVKESK. In DNA form, the CDR3 reads TGTGCCAGCAGCCAAGAAAAGGGGTCCTTCCAGGAGACCCAGTACTTC. It encodes CASSQEKGSFQETQYF. Drawing the rest from reference TRBV14 and TRBJ2-5, the complete variable domain is EAGVTQFPSHSVIEKGQTVTLRCDPISGHDNLYWYRRVMGKEIKFLLHFVKESKQDESGMPNNRFLAERTGGTYSTLKVQPAELEDSGVYFCASSQEKGSFQETQYFGPGTRLLVL.

This chain uses TRBV5-1 with TRBJ1-1; D remains ambiguous. Germline values: CDR1 SGHRS, CDR2 YFSETQ. Between the trimmed V and J ends, which lost 6 bases and 4 bases, there was a span of 13 bases. The CDR3 is 13 residues long. The CDR3 protein is CASTTEIGTEAFF. The CDR3 bases are TGCGCCAGCACCACAGAAATAGGCACTGAAGCTTTCTTT.

This clone was seen more than once but under ten times. The V call is TRBV27, the J call TRBJ1-1; D gene uncertain. Germline values: CDR1 MNHEY, CDR2 SMNVEV (reference sequence). Trimming took 4 bases from V and 3 from J, leaving 9 bases between them. The CDR3 extends over 13 amino acids. Written as DNA, the CDR3 is TGTGCCAGCAGTTACGGGGAATACACTGAAGCTTTCTTT. Amino acid sequence: CASSYGEYTEAFF.

This clone was seen a handful of times. The V gene is TRBV19, the J gene TRBJ2-4; 7 bases are a match to TRBD2. J lost 2 bases, V lost 2 bases, and 6 bases had no gene match. This CDR3 is built from 16 residues. CDR1 and CDR2 (germline): LNHDA, SQIVND (reference sequence). Here the CDR3 reads CASSIILAETKNIQYF. CDR3 DNA sequence: TGTGCCAGTAGTATAATCCTAGCGGAAACCAAAAACATTCAGTACTTC.

This chain joins TRBV30 and TRBJ1-1; D call uncertain. CDR3 length: 14 residues. Trimming left V 3 bases short and J 0 bases short, with 11 bases between. CDR1 GTSNPN and CDR2 SVGIG come from the germline V gene (reference sequence). The CDR3 spells CAWRNLNLNTEAFF. DNA of the CDR3: TGTGCCTGGAGGAACTTGAATCTGAACACTGAAGCTTTCTTT.

The chain has TRBV20-1 and TRBJ1-2; no reliable D call. The CDR3 is 11 residues long. Deletions cut 2 bases from V and 5 bases from J, with 6 bases between. Germline assignment: CDR1 DFQATT and CDR2 SNEGSKA (reference sequence). The CDR3 nucleotides are TGCAGTGCTAGATCACTATATGGCTACACCTTC. Translation: CSARSLYGYTF.

The DNA for the CDR3 is TGTGCCAGCAGTTACACAGGACTAGTCAGCTCCTACGAGCAGTACTTC. Amino acid sequence: CASSYTGLVSSYEQYF. The chain uses TRBV6-5 and TRBJ2-7; 7 bases are shared with TRBD2. The CDR3 length is 16 residues. Looked up from germline, CDR1 is MNHEY and CDR2 is SVGAGI. V was pared by 2 bases and J by 0 bases, with 7 bases of the junction left unmatched.

Points on this clone: Given a much more abundant clone one base away, this may be a read error. This sample also contains other DNA sequences that code for the same CDR3. The chain carries TRBV5-6 and TRBJ2-1; 7 nucleotides match TRBD1. The ends lost 4 bases at V and 7 bases at J; junction bases unmatched: 14. This CDR3 has 16 residues. Germline V gene sequence: CDR1 SGHDT, CDR2 YYEEEE. CDR3 amino acids: CASSVGWTGNLNEQFF. As DNA, the CDR3 is TGTGCCAGCAGCGTAGGATGGACAGGAAATCTAAATGAGCAGTTCTTC.

The CDR3 region has the DNA TGCGCCAGCAGCTTAGGACAGCTAGGGCAGCCCCAGCATTTT. This encodes CASSLGQLGQPQHF. The genes are TRBV5-1 and TRBJ1-5, with D possibly TRBD1 on 6 matching bases. Between the trimmed V and J ends, which lost 2 bases and 7 bases, there was a span of 13 bases. Germline CDR1 is SGHRS and CDR2 is YFSETQ. The CDR3 runs 14 residues.